These 5 T cell receptor beta chains were sequenced from one sample in a study of blood T cell repertoires in COVID-19. Sequencing was performed with immunoSEQ multiplex PCR; in TCRdb, only in-frame clones are kept and a portion is missing. This table holds approximately 120,000 clones, 86% found once. What was sequenced was peripheral blood. These receptors were obtained from a human donor in a cohort sampled during active COVID-19.

Comments on this clone: It is unclear where the CDR3 begins or ends on the DNA, so no DNA is shown, and the CDR3 is as TCRdb lists it. The CDR3 spells CTSSQGVAAGNEQYF. The V call is TRBV1, the J call TRBJ2-7; the listed D gene, TRBD2, was not tested against the DNA. TRBV1 is an annotated pseudogene. The CDR3 length equals 15 residues, ends included.

J is TRBJ1-2 and V is TRBV19; 9 bases map to TRBD1. CDR3 size: 14 residues. V was clipped by 4 bases and J by 5 bases; unmatched bases: 5. The germline CDR1 and CDR2 sequences are LNHDA and SQIVND (reference sequence). The CDR3 bases are TGTGCCAGTAGTAGGGACAGGGCGGGGTATGGCTACACCTTC. This gives the protein CASSRDRAGYGYTF.

The V call is TRBV28, the J call TRBJ1-4, with D possibly TRBD1 on 5 matching bases. Trimming removed 4 bases from V and 4 bases from J, with 10 bases in between. CDR1 and CDR2 (germline): MDHEN, SYDVKM. CDR3 length: 14 amino acids. The CDR3 spells CASSSTGVNEKLFF. CDR3 DNA: TGTGCCAGCAGTTCTACAGGCGTTAATGAAAAACTGTTTTTT.

J is TRBJ1-6 and V is TRBV19, with 7 bases that match TRBD1. V dropped 0 bases and J dropped 6; count of bases not matched to a gene: 8. The CDR3 covers 17 residues. CDR1 is LNHDA and CDR2 is SQIVND in the germline V gene (reference sequence). The CDR3 DNA reads TGTGCCAGTAGTATAGACGGGACAGACACTCTTAATTCACCCCTCCACTTT. Its protein product is CASSIDGTDTLNSPLHF.

The rearrangement uses TRBV10-3 and TRBJ2-7; D might be TRBD2 (5 bases). The CDR3 is 14 residues long. Germline V gene lookup returns CDR1 ENHRY and CDR2 SYGVKD. V shed 4 bases and J shed 7 bases, with 17 bases lying between them. CDR3 in DNA: TGTGCCATCAGTGTGGAGGTAACAACTGCGGAGCAGTACTTC. As protein: CAISVEVTTAEQYF.